One and the same sample provided the 26 T cell receptor beta chains below, sequenced in a study of regulatory T cells in long-lasting Graves disease. The time point here: persistent/refractory GD, antithyroid drugs over 5 years with positive TRAb. From RNA extracted from PBMCs, the TCR library was made. CDR3-region Arm-PCR and iRepertoire HTBI primers produced the TCR beta libraries. One entry per CDR3 protein results from TCRdb running MiXCR on the multiplex PCR reads. This table has roughly 500,000 distinct CDR3 sequences, about 20% appearing once. This material consisted of peripheral blood mononuclear cells (PBMCs), taken when the disease was refractory, from a patient treated with antithyroid drugs. Receptors were obtained from a female donor with Graves disease.

This clonotype occurred many times. This chain joins TRBV28 and TRBJ1-5, with 7 bases fitting TRBD1. This CDR3 has 14 residues. CDR1 is MDHEN, CDR2 SYDVKM, per germline. The V gene end was trimmed by 6 bases and the J gene end by 6 bases; junction bases not matched to a gene: 8. This chain's CDR3 is CASSSTGAGQPQHF. In DNA form, the CDR3 reads TGTGCCAGCAGCTCAACAGGGGCGGGTCAGCCCCAGCATTTT.

The chain carries TRBV29-1 and TRBJ2-2; D may be TRBD2 (5 bases). The CDR3 is made up of 12 amino acids. Trimming took off 4 bases at V and 5 bases at J, with 8 bases between the two ends. Germline V gives CDR1 SQVTM, CDR2 ANQGSEA. For the CDR3, the DNA is TGCAGCGTTGGCCGCGGGACCGGGGAGCTGTTTTTT. Protein product: CSVGRGTGELFF.

J is TRBJ2-7 and V is TRBV20-1; 7 bases line up with TRBD1. V lost 6 bases to trimming and J lost 0 bases; unmatched junction nucleotides: 2. In germline, CDR1 is DFQATT, CDR2 SNEGSKA (reference sequence). The CDR3 is 12 amino acids. As DNA, the CDR3 is TGCAGTGCGCGGACAGGCTCCTACGAGCAGTACTTC. It codes for CSARTGSYEQYF.

The gene calls are TRBV12-5 and TRBJ2-1, with 13 bases that match TRBD2. Germline V gene data show CDR1 as LGHNT and CDR2 as FRNRAP. This CDR3 has 22 amino acids. The trim removed 0 bases at V and 3 bases at J, leaving 17 bases unmatched. The CDR3 nucleotides read TGTGCTAGTGGTTTGGTAAACCGCATAGGGACTAGCGGGGAGAACCTCTACAATGAGCAGTTCTTC. This sequence encodes CASGLVNRIGTSGENLYNEQFF.

The chain joins TRBV6-4 to TRBJ2-2; D unresolved. V shed 2 bases and J shed 6 bases, with 13 bases lying between them. The length of the CDR3 is 15 residues. Germline V CDR1 and CDR2: MRHNA, SNTAGT. This CDR3 reads CASSDPKSDSGELFF. The CDR3 DNA reads as TGTGCCAGCAGTGACCCCAAATCCGATTCCGGGGAGCTGTTTTTT.

This clonotype was picked up one time. A much bigger clone sits one base away, suggesting this may be a read error. CDR3 coding DNA: TGTGCCAGCAGTGGGGGACAGAGGGCAGCGTACGAGCAGTACTTC. This sequence encodes CASSGGQRAAYEQYF. J is TRBJ2-7 and V is TRBV25-1; 7 bases are a match to TRBD1. The CDR3 is made up of 15 amino acids. The V gene end was trimmed by 4 bases and the J gene end by 4 bases; junction bases not matched to a gene: 10. CDR1 and CDR2 from the germline V gene are MGHDK and SYGVNS.

This clonotype was recorded at least ten times. The gene calls are TRBV2 and TRBJ2-7; 9 bases match TRBD2. The CDR3 totals 14 residues. After removal of 8 bases from V and 6 bases from J, the junction contained 11 bases not matched to a gene. CDR1 is SNHLY and CDR2 is FYNNEI in the germline V gene. The CDR3 DNA sequence: TGTGCCAGCGGGTCGGGACTAGCAGTATCCGAGCAGTACTTC. It yields the protein CASGSGLAVSEQYF.

Of note for this clonotype: A much larger clone differs from this one at a single base, so this may be a read error. This chain joins TRBV16 and TRBJ1-2; maybe TRBD1 (6 bases). Trimming left V 4 bases short and J 8 bases short, with 17 bases between. Germline CDR1 reads KGHSY; CDR2 reads FQNENV. The CDR3 has 14 residues. The CDR3 reads CASSPRGQVEGYTF. CDR3 bases: TGTGCCAGCAGCCCTCGGGGGCAGGTCGAGGGCTACACCTTC.

This clonotype came up a few times. The J gene is TRBJ2-2, the V gene TRBV9; no clear D. Trimming removed 4 bases at V and 0 bases at J, with 13 bases between. CDR1 is SGDLS and CDR2 is YYNGEE in the germline V gene. The CDR3 is 16 residues long. Here the CDR3 DNA reads TGTGCCAGCAGCCTAAGATCCTTAGCGAACACCGGGGAGCTGTTTTTT. It yields the protein CASSLRSLANTGELFF.

This clonotype turned up a few times. The chain employs TRBV7-8 and TRBJ2-2; 8 bases are a match to TRBD2. V was clipped by 5 bases and J by 5 bases; unmatched bases: 7. Germline CDR1 is SGHVS and CDR2 is FQNEAQ. CDR3 length: 15 amino acids. The CDR3 nucleotides are TGTGCCAGCAGCCTCCAGCGGGGGAGGACCGGGGAGCTGTTTTTT. It translates to CASSLQRGRTGELFF.

The V call is TRBV4-3, the J call TRBJ2-5; D perhaps matches TRBD1 (5 bases). CDR3 length: 15 residues. V lost 0 bases and J 5 bases, leaving 13 bases between the germline ends. Germline values: CDR1 LGHNA, CDR2 YSLEER. CDR3 sequence: CASSQDSGAAETQYF. The CDR3 DNA follows: TGCGCCAGCAGCCAAGATAGTGGGGCCGCCGAGACCCAGTACTTC.

The chain has TRBV7-2 and TRBJ2-5; no definite D call. Between the trimmed V and J ends, which lost 2 bases and 4 bases, there was a span of 11 bases. The CDR3 contains 14 residues. Germline V gene lookup returns CDR1 SGHTA and CDR2 FQGNSA. The CDR3 nucleotides read TGTGCCAGCAGCTTAATGGCCGCCAGAGAGACCCAGTACTTC. Its translation is CASSLMAARETQYF. Combining the CDR3 with reference TRBV7-2 and TRBJ2-5 gives the whole variable domain GAGVSQSPSNKVTEKGKDVELRCDPISGHTALYWYRQSLGQGLEFLIYFQGNSAPDKSGLPSDRFSAERTGGSVSTLTIQRTQQEDSAVYLCASSLMAARETQYFGPGTRLLVL.

In this sample, this clonotype turned up many times. This CDR3 is CASSRTGSQEKLFF. CDR3 sequence (DNA): TGTGCCAGCAGCCGGACAGGGTCACAGGAAAAACTGTTTTTT. The chain joins TRBV3-1 to TRBJ1-4; 8 bases map to TRBD1. The V and J ends lost 4 bases and 8 bases, in that order; junction bases with no gene match: 6. In germline, CDR1 is LGHDT, CDR2 YNNKEL (reference sequence). This CDR3 has 14 amino acids.

This clonotype was counted a few times. The chain carries TRBV7-2 and TRBJ1-1; the D gene is possibly TRBD1 (6 bases). CDR1 SGHTA and CDR2 FQGNSA come from the germline V gene. This CDR3 region has 16 residues. V lost 1 base to trimming and J lost 7 bases, with 19 bases between them. The CDR3 region has the DNA TGTGCCAGCAGCTTAGTCCCTCCAGGGGAAGGGATTGAAGCTTTCTTT. Protein: CASSLVPPGEGIEAFF.

Comment on this clonotype: A much larger clone lies a single base off, so this may be a read error. This chain connects TRBV5-4 to TRBJ2-2; 8 nucleotides align to TRBD1. The germline V gene has CDR1 SGHNT and CDR2 YYREEE (reference sequence). The CDR3 covers 14 residues. The V and J ends lost 4 bases and 3 bases, in that order; junction bases with no gene match: 2. The CDR3 here is CASSPGGDTGELFF. The DNA for the CDR3 is TGTGCCAGCAGCCCAGGGGGCGACACCGGGGAGCTGTTTTTT.

This clonotype was seen a handful of times. The V gene is TRBV5-1, the J gene TRBJ1-1; D is unclear. CDR3 length: 18 residues. Trimming shortened V by 1 base and J by 0 bases, and 19 bases separated the two germline ends. Germline V gene lookup returns CDR1 SGHRS and CDR2 YFSETQ. CDR3 amino acids: CASSLWSSGGVLNTEAFF. The CDR3, as DNA: TGCGCCAGCAGCTTGTGGTCCTCTGGCGGGGTTTTGAACACTGAAGCTTTCTTT.

At least ten counts were recorded for this clonotype. This chain links TRBV28 with TRBJ2-4; D uncertain. V lost 5 bases and J 3 bases, leaving 8 bases between the germline ends. This CDR3 contains 13 residues. Looked up from germline, CDR1 is MDHEN and CDR2 is SYDVKM. CDR3 sequence reads: CASSVKFKNIQYF. The CDR3, as DNA: TGTGCCAGCAGTGTGAAGTTCAAAAACATTCAGTACTTC.

Points on this clonotype: A much larger clone lies a single base off, so this may be a read error. The chain employs TRBV7-9 and TRBJ2-6; the match to TRBD1 covers 9 bases. The CDR3 length is 17 residues. Per germline, CDR1 SEHNR and CDR2 FQNEAQ (reference sequence). The J segment lost 4 bases and the V segment lost 5 bases, leaving 9 bases of the junction unmatched. CDR3 in DNA: TGTGCCAGCAGCCCTAGACAGGGGGAGCGAGGGGCCAACGTCCTGACTTTC. Translating it yields CASSPRQGERGANVLTF.

The CDR3 DNA is TGTGCCAGCAGCCCGGACCCTTTGCCCTATGGCTACACCTTC. Protein product: CASSPDPLPYGYTF. The chain joins TRBV12-3 or TRBV12-4 to TRBJ1-2; D ambiguous. This CDR3 is built from 14 residues. Trimming removed 6 bases from V and 4 bases from J, with 15 bases in between.

This clonotype was recorded many times. The rearrangement links TRBV2 to TRBJ2-7; D assignment may be TRBD1 or TRBD2 (5 bases each). The CDR3 runs 13 residues. The germline V and J ends were trimmed by 6 bases and 5 bases, with 14 bases remaining between them. The germline V gene encodes CDR1 SNHLY and CDR2 FYNNEI. The CDR3 protein is CASRNGARHEQYF. CDR3 in DNA: TGTGCCAGCAGGAACGGGGCGCGGCACGAGCAGTACTTC.

Only a few counts were recorded for this clonotype. The chain joins TRBV9 to TRBJ2-2, with D perhaps matching TRBD2 (5 bases). Per the germline V gene, CDR1 is SGDLS and CDR2 is YYNGEE. V gave up 5 bases and J gave up 3 bases, with 14 bases separating them. The CDR3 covers 15 residues. This CDR3 reads CASSSSGAYTGELFF. The CDR3 nucleotides are TGTGCCAGCAGTTCAAGCGGCGCTTACACCGGGGAGCTGTTTTTT.

V is TRBV28 and J is TRBJ1-3; D remains ambiguous. The V and J ends lost 8 bases and 0 bases respectively, with 11 bases between them. This CDR3 is built from 14 residues. Germline lookup yields CDR1 MDHEN and CDR2 SYDVKM. DNA for the CDR3: TGTGCCAGCTTCAGACGGACCTCTGGAAACACCATATATTTT. This sequence encodes CASFRRTSGNTIYF. Combining the CDR3 with reference TRBV28 and TRBJ1-3 gives the whole variable domain DVKVTQSSRYLVKRTGEKVFLECVQDMDHENMFWYRQDPGLGLRLIYFSYDVKMKEKGDIPEGYSVSREKKERFSLILESASTNQTSMYLCASFRRTSGNTIYFGEGSWLTVV.

There are many counts of this clonotype. The chain uses TRBV5-1 and TRBJ1-1; D call uncertain. The CDR3 extends over 15 amino acids. Germline V lookup: CDR1 SGHRS, CDR2 YFSETQ. V gave up 6 bases and J gave up 1 base, with 16 bases separating them. CDR3 DNA sequence: TGCGCCAGCACGGTCAACAGTTTCAGGAACACTGAAGCTTTCTTT. As protein: CASTVNSFRNTEAFF.

The chain couples TRBV13 to TRBJ2-7; the D call may be TRBD1 or TRBD2 (6 bases each). With 0 bases removed from V and 4 bases from J, the gap between germline ends came to 13 bases. The CDR3 sequence is 15 residues long. Per germline, CDR1 PRHDT and CDR2 FYEKMQ (reference sequence). CDR3 region: CASSLGGGKGYEQYF. In DNA, the CDR3 is TGTGCCAGCAGCTTAGGAGGGGGGAAAGGATACGAGCAGTACTTC.

This clonotype was recorded at least ten times. The chain employs TRBV6-2 or TRBV6-3 and TRBJ1-2, with TRBD1 matching over 7 bases. With V trimmed by 6 bases and J by 8 bases, 15 bases remained unmatched. Germline CDR1 and CDR2: MNHEY and SVGEGT. This CDR3 comprises 15 residues. CDR3 sequence: CASSLFDRAALGYTF. In DNA, the CDR3 is TGTGCCAGCAGCTTATTCGACAGGGCTGCACTAGGCTACACCTTC.

The chain joins TRBV20-1 to TRBJ1-5, with D possibly matching TRBD1 (6 bases). Trimming removed 6 bases at V and 7 bases at J, with 19 bases between. The CDR3 contains 14 residues. Germline V gene lookup returns CDR1 DFQATT and CDR2 SNEGSKA (reference sequence). The CDR3 DNA reads TGCAGTGCCAGCCATATACAGGGAGGCCAGCCCCAGCATTTT. This gives the protein CSASHIQGGQPQHF.